This entry lists 22 T cell receptor beta chains sequenced from one sample in a study of blood T cell repertoires in COVID-19. Using immunoSEQ multiplex PCR, the repertoire was profiled, and TCRdb retains in-frame clones only, with some absent. The sample has more than 250,000 clones; around 88% are singletons. The sequenced sample consisted of PBMCs or T cells enriched from blood (not recorded which). The receptors here all came from a woman aged 40 to 49 with acute COVID-19.

The chain uses TRBV2 and TRBJ1-4, with D hard to call. Trimming stripped 6 bases from V and 4 bases from J, with 12 bases between. Germline CDR1 and CDR2: SNHLY and FYNNEI. This CDR3 comprises 14 residues. The CDR3 spells CASRSSNVNEKLFF. The CDR3, as DNA: TGTGCCAGCAGATCATCCAATGTTAATGAAAAACTGTTTTTT.

The chain joins TRBV19 to TRBJ2-7; 10 bases fit TRBD2. The CDR3 is made up of 16 amino acids. In germline, CDR1 is LNHDA, CDR2 SQIVND (reference sequence). V trimming: 6 bases; J trimming: 4 bases; junction bases outside the gene matches: 12. CDR3 amino acids: CASRKRTSGGKYEQYF. In DNA form, the CDR3 reads TGTGCCAGTAGGAAGCGGACTAGCGGAGGAAAATACGAGCAGTACTTC.

The rearrangement uses TRBV12-3 or TRBV12-4 and TRBJ1-4; D gene uncertain. The CDR3 contains 13 residues. The V end lost 10 bases, the J end lost 6 bases, and 15 bases lay between the germline ends. Here the CDR3 reads CATSGHRDEKLFF. CDR3 bases: TGTGCCACCTCCGGTCACCGGGATGAAAAACTGTTTTTT.

The rearrangement joins TRBV13 to TRBJ2-2, with 7 nucleotides matching TRBD2. Germline CDR1 is PRHDT and CDR2 is FYEKMQ (reference sequence). The CDR3 is 15 amino acids. Germline trimming cut 6 bases from V and 7 bases from J; bases unmatched to any gene: 11. CDR3 loop: CASRQEGGPNGELFF. CDR3 coding DNA: TGTGCCAGCAGACAGGAGGGAGGGCCTAACGGGGAGCTGTTTTTT.

The J gene is TRBJ1-3, the V gene TRBV2; 8 nucleotides agree with TRBD1. The V segment lost 3 bases and the J segment 3 bases; nucleotides outside the gene matches: 13. The CDR3 spans 18 residues. Germline CDR1 is SNHLY and CDR2 is FYNNEI. Written as DNA, the CDR3 is TGTGCCAGCAGTGACCCGAGACAGGGGTTGCTCGGTGGAAACACCATATATTTT. Amino acids: CASSDPRQGLLGGNTIYF.

The rearrangement uses TRBV15 and TRBJ2-2; 10 bases line up with TRBD2. The V segment lost 0 bases and the J segment 2 bases; nucleotides outside the gene matches: 3. Germline CDR1 reads LNHNV; CDR2 reads YYDKDF (reference sequence). The length of the CDR3 is 17 residues. The CDR3 DNA reads as TGTGCCACCAGCAGAGATGCACTAGCGGGAAACACCGGGGAGCTGTTTTTT. This gives the protein CATSRDALAGNTGELFF.

The CDR3 nucleotides are TGTGCCAGCAGCTTGGACTCTCCCCTACGAGAGCAGTACTTC. This translates into CASSLDSPLREQYF. The chain employs TRBV3-1 (or the pseudogene TRBV3-2) and TRBJ2-7, with a tentative D call TRBD2 (5 bases). Germline V gene data show CDR1 as LGHDT and CDR2 as YNNKEL (reference sequence). Trimming shortened V by 5 bases and J by 7 bases, and 18 bases separated the two germline ends. The CDR3 extends over 14 amino acids.

The J gene is TRBJ1-1, the V gene TRBV5-4; TRBD1 aligns across 7 bases. CDR1 and CDR2 from the germline V gene are SGHNT and YYREEE (reference sequence). V shed 2 bases, J shed 4 bases, and the junction held 5 bases outside the gene matches. The CDR3 is 14 residues long. The CDR3 spells CASSFDRDRTEAFF. CDR3 coding DNA: TGTGCCAGCAGCTTTGACAGGGATCGCACTGAAGCTTTCTTT.

This chain joins TRBV7-3 and TRBJ2-7; D is unresolved. CDR3 length: 15 residues. Germline V CDR1 and CDR2: SGHTA, FQGTGA. The V end lost 1 base, the J end lost 0 bases, and 10 bases lay between the germline ends. The CDR3 reads CASSLKPSSSYEQYF. DNA for the CDR3: TGTGCCAGCAGCTTAAAGCCCTCGAGCTCCTACGAGCAGTACTTC.

This clone was seen just once. This chain connects TRBV11-2 to TRBJ1-4; perhaps TRBD1 as D (5 bases). The germline V gene encodes CDR1 SGHAT and CDR2 FQNNGV. Trimming pared 3 bases from V and 10 bases from J, leaving 15 bases between. The CDR3 spans 14 residues. The DNA of the CDR3 is TGTGCCAGCAGCTTCCAACAGGCGCTCGGAAAACTGTTTTTT. Its protein product is CASSFQQALGKLFF.

The chain employs TRBV5-1 and TRBJ2-1, with 8 bases identical to TRBD2. Germline V gives CDR1 SGHRS, CDR2 YFSETQ. The CDR3 extends over 14 amino acids. The trim removed 3 bases at V and 5 bases at J, leaving 4 bases unmatched. CDR3 amino acids: CASSSGLAHNEQFF. CDR3 bases: TGCGCCAGCAGCTCTGGACTAGCTCACAATGAGCAGTTCTTC.

The chain has TRBV12-3 or TRBV12-4 and TRBJ2-3, with D perhaps TRBD1 (5 bases). This CDR3 is 13 amino acids long. V dropped 5 bases and J dropped 12 bases, with 18 bases sitting between them. The CDR3 region has the DNA TGTGCCAGCAGTCTAGAAGGCAGGGCTAAACAGTATTTT. It is translated as CASSLEGRAKQYF.

The chain is built from TRBV5-6 and TRBJ1-3; D perhaps matches TRBD1 (5 bases). This CDR3 comprises 14 residues. Trimming left V 5 bases short and J 3 bases short, with 12 bases between. Per the germline V gene, CDR1 is SGHDT and CDR2 is YYEEEE. CDR3 protein: CASRPGLSGNTIYF. The CDR3 DNA is TGTGCCAGCAGGCCGGGACTCAGTGGAAACACCATATATTTT.

The chain joins TRBV27 to TRBJ1-6, with 7 positions matching TRBD1. The CDR3 has 14 amino acids. From germline, CDR1 is MNHEY and CDR2 SMNVEV (reference sequence). The V segment lost 3 bases and the J segment 7 bases; nucleotides outside the gene matches: 3. This CDR3 reads CASSFTGVNSPLHF. For the CDR3, the DNA is TGTGCCAGCAGTTTTACAGGGGTAAATTCACCCCTCCACTTT.

This clone was counted only a few times. The gene calls are TRBV2 and TRBJ2-2; 8 nucleotides line up with TRBD2. Germline-derived CDR1 and CDR2 are SNHLY and FYNNEI. J was trimmed by 5 bases and V by 1 base; bases with no gene match: 9. CDR3 length: 17 amino acids. DNA for the CDR3: TGTGCCAGCAGTGAAGTAGGAACGGGAGGGGGGACCGGGGAGCTGTTTTTT. As protein: CASSEVGTGGGTGELFF.

The rearrangement links TRBV4-2 to TRBJ2-7; 9 nucleotides line up with TRBD2. From germline, CDR1 is LGHNA and CDR2 YNFKEQ. Trimming cost V 1 base and J 6 bases; bases outside gene matches: 7. CDR3 length: 15 residues. DNA of the CDR3: TGTGCCAGCAGCCAAGGGGCGGGAGGGCCCCGCGAGCAGTACTTC. This codes for CASSQGAGGPREQYF.

The genes are TRBV7-8 and TRBJ1-1, with 9 bases that match TRBD1. Losses at the gene ends were 5 bases for V and 1 base for J; bases not matched to a gene: 20. CDR1 is SGHVS and CDR2 is FQNEAQ in the germline V gene. This CDR3 is 20 amino acids long. CDR3 residues: CASSTQTSPGQGLRNTEAFF. Here the CDR3 DNA reads TGTGCCAGCAGCACTCAAACGTCCCCGGGACAGGGTTTGAGGAACACTGAAGCTTTCTTT. Supplemented by reference TRBV7-8 and TRBJ1-1, the full variable domain reads GAGVSQSPRYKVAKRGQDVALRCDPISGHVSLFWYQQALGQGPEFLTYFQNEAQLDKSGLPSDRFFAERPEGSVSTLKIQRTQQEDSAVYLCASSTQTSPGQGLRNTEAFFGQGTRLTVV.

The sample holds a few counts of this clone. The chain employs TRBV12-3 or TRBV12-4 and TRBJ1-6, with D unresolved. The length of the CDR3 is 13 residues. V lost 5 bases and J lost 10, with 12 bases in between. CDR3 protein: CASSTLPGSPLHF. The DNA for the CDR3 is TGTGCCAGCAGTACCTTACCCGGGTCACCCCTCCACTTT.

The rearrangement joins TRBV11-3 to TRBJ2-2; D is unresolved. The CDR3 contains 12 residues. Germline V gene sequence: CDR1 SGHNT, CDR2 YENEEA. Trimming pared 2 bases from V and 7 bases from J, leaving 5 bases between. The CDR3 DNA sequence: TGTGCCAGCAGCTTATTTATCGGGGAGCTGTTTTTT. Its translation is CASSLFIGELFF.

This chain links TRBV12-3 or TRBV12-4 with TRBJ1-2; D is undetermined. With 2 bases removed from V and 3 bases from J, the gap between germline ends came to 7 bases. CDR3 length: 13 residues. CDR3: CASSLQEDYGYTF. CDR3 nucleotides: TGTGCCAGCAGTTTACAGGAAGACTATGGCTACACCTTC.

For the CDR3, the DNA is TGTGCCAGCAGTACGGACATGAACACTGAAGCTTTCTTT. Translation: CASSTDMNTEAFF. The chain links TRBV2 to TRBJ1-1; D is possibly TRBD1 (5 bases). Germline CDR1 is SNHLY and CDR2 is FYNNEI. V was trimmed by 5 bases and J by 0 bases, leaving 7 bases between them. The CDR3 runs to 13 residues.

This chain uses TRBV3-1 (or the pseudogene TRBV3-2) with TRBJ2-2; the match to TRBD2 covers 11 bases. Per the germline V gene, CDR1 is LGHDT and CDR2 is YNNKEL (reference sequence). J was trimmed by 4 bases and V by 4 bases; bases with no gene match: 2. The CDR3 length is 15 residues. CDR3 sequence reads: CASSPGLAGTGELFF. CDR3 sequence (DNA): TGTGCCAGCAGCCCTGGACTAGCGGGCACCGGGGAGCTGTTTTTT.